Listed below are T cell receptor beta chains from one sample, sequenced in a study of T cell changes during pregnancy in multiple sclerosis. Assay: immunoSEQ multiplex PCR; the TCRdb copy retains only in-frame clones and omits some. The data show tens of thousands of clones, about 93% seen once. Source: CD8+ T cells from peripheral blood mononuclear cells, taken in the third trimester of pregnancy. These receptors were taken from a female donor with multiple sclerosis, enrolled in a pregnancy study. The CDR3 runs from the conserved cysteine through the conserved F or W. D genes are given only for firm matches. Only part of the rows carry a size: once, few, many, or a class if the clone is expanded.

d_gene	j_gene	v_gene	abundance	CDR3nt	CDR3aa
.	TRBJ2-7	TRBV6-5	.	TGTGCCAGCAGCCTCGGAGACTCCTACGAGCAGTACTTC	CASSLGDSYEQYF
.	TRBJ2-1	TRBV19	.	TGTGCCAGTAGCCTGGGACACTACAATGAGCAGTTCTTC	CASSLGHYNEQFF
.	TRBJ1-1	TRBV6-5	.	TGTGCCAGCAGCGCCGGGAGGAACACTGAAGCTTTCTTT	CASSAGRNTEAFF
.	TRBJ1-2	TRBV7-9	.	TGTGCCAGCAGCTTAGGGACAGCTATTTATGGCTACACCTTC	CASSLGTAIYGYTF
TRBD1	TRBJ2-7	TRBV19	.	TGTGCCAGTAGTATCGGGACAGGGAACTACGAGCAGTACTTC	CASSIGTGNYEQYF
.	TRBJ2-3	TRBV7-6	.	TGTGCCAGCAGCCCTGTACCTAACCCGGTCCGCACAGATACGCAGTATTTT	CASSPVPNPVRTDTQYF
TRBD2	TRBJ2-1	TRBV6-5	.	TGTGCCAGCAGTCTAGCGGGAGGGCCCCACAATGAGCAGTTCTTC	CASSLAGGPHNEQFF
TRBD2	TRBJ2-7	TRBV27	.	TGTGCCAGCAGTTCCCCTCTAGCGGGGCCCTACGAGCAGTACTTC	CASSSPLAGPYEQYF
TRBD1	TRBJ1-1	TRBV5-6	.	TGTGCCAGCAGCCTATCGGGACAGGGGGCGCTTTTGATCACTGAAGCTTTCTTT	CASSLSGQGALLITEAFF
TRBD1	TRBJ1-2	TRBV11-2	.	TGTGCCAGCAGCTTAGACCAAACAGGGGCCTATGGCTACACCTTC	CASSLDQTGAYGYTF
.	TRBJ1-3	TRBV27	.	TGTGCCAGCTCCGGGGGAGTGTGCCTGACTTCTGGAAACACCATATATTTT	CASSGGVCLTSGNTIYF
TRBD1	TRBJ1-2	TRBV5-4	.	TGTGCCAGCAGCGACGGGACAGGGGGTCTTGGCTACACCTTC	CASSDGTGGLGYTF
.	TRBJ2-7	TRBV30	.	TGTGCCTGGATCACCCCACCCGGACAAGAGCAGTACTTC	CAWITPPGQEQYF
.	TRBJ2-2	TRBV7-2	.	TGTGCCAGCAGCTTAGTCCGGTACACCGGGGAGCTGTTTTTT	CASSLVRYTGELFF
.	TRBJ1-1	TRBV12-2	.	TGTGCAAGTCGGGTAGGGGGAGGGGGCTTT	CASRVGGGGF
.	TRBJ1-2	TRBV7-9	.	TGTGCCAGCAGCCAAGGTGGAGCTAACTATGGCTACACCTTC	CASSQGGANYGYTF
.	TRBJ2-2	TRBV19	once	TGTGCCAGTAGCCCCTACAGGGCGAACACCGGGGAGCTGTTTTTT	CASSPYRANTGELFF
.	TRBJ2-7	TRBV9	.	TGTGCCAGCAGCGTAGGTGGGGGGACCTACGAGCAGTACTTC	CASSVGGGTYEQYF
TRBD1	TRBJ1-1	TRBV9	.	TGTGCCAGCAGCGTGACAGGGAAAATGAACACTGAAGCTTTCTTT	CASSVTGKMNTEAFF
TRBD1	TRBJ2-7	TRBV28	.	TGTGCCAGCAGCCGGGACAGGGGTGAGCAGTACTTC	CASSRDRGEQYF
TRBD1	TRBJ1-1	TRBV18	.	TGTGCCAGCTCACCACGGGACAGCGCAATGAACACTGAAGCTTTCTTT	CASSPRDSAMNTEAFF
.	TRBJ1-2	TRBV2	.	TGTGCCACCCCAAGGACAGACTATGGCTACACCTTC	CATPRTDYGYTF
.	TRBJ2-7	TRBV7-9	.	TGTGCCAGCAGCCTAGGAACAGGTCGTAACGAGCAGTACTTC	CASSLGTGRNEQYF
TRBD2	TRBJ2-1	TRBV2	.	TGTGCCAGCAGTGAAGCGCAGGGGACTAGCGGGCTTTACAATGAGCAGTTCTTC	CASSEAQGTSGLYNEQFF
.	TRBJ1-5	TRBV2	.	TGTGCCAGCAGTGAGTGGTCAGGGAGCAATCAGCCCCAGCATTTT	CASSEWSGSNQPQHF
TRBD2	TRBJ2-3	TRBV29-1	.	TGCAGCGTTGAGTCTCTAGCGGAGCAGTATTTT	CSVESLAEQYF